Shown below are 15 T cell receptor beta chains from a single sample sequenced in a study of control samples from healthy donors and cancer patients. Here immunoSEQ multiplex PCR was the method, and the copy in TCRdb shows in-frame clones only, minus some. The data hold about 130,000 clones, with 92% observed a single time. Sequencing was done on a sample of PBMCs. The receptors were gathered from an elderly man with head and neck cancer.

The V gene is TRBV19, the J gene TRBJ1-4; 7 nucleotides agree with TRBD1. The germline V gene encodes CDR1 LNHDA and CDR2 SQIVND (reference sequence). The trim removed 4 bases at V and 4 bases at J, leaving 3 bases unmatched. The CDR3 is 14 residues long. In DNA form, the CDR3 reads TGTGCCAGTAGTACGACAGGGCATAATGAAAAACTGTTTTTT. The encoded protein is CASSTTGHNEKLFF.

CDR3 bases: TGTGCCAGCAGCAAACGGGGAGGAGGGGACACTGAAGCTTTCTTT. Its protein product is CASSKRGGGDTEAFF. The V gene is TRBV7-8, the J gene TRBJ1-1, with a possible D match to TRBD1 (5 bases). In germline, CDR1 is SGHVS, CDR2 FQNEAQ. V was pared by 5 bases and J by 3 bases, with 16 bases between. This CDR3 is built from 15 residues.

Comments on this clone: Other DNA sequences in the same sample also yield this CDR3. The chain has TRBV18 and TRBJ1-1, with D perhaps matching TRBD1 (5 bases). The CDR3 runs to 14 residues. V gave up 0 bases and J gave up 1 base, with 6 bases separating them. Germline V CDR1 and CDR2: KGHSH, LQKENI. CDR3 protein: CASSPPGPNTEAFF. CDR3 nucleotide sequence: TGTGCCAGCTCACCACCGGGACCGAACACTGAAGCTTTCTTT.

Written as DNA, the CDR3 is TGTGCCAGCTCAGCCACGACGGACGAGCAGTACTTC. Translated: CASSATTDEQYF. This sequence joins TRBV18 and TRBJ2-7; no definite D call. Germline V gives CDR1 KGHSH, CDR2 LQKENI. V gave up 5 bases and J gave up 5 bases, with 10 bases separating them. The CDR3 extends over 12 amino acids.

CDR3 nucleotide sequence: TGCGCCAGCAGCCTCCCGACAGGGGGGACCGGGGAGCTGTTTTTT. Its translation: CASSLPTGGTGELFF. V is TRBV4-1 and J is TRBJ2-2; 9 bases map to TRBD1. V was clipped by 4 bases and J by 5 bases; unmatched bases: 5. The V gene's germline CDR1 is MGHRA and CDR2 YSYEKL. The CDR3 runs 15 residues.

The genes are TRBV15 and TRBJ1-4; D remains ambiguous. CDR3 length: 16 amino acids. The V and J ends lost 0 bases and 8 bases respectively, with 16 bases between them. Germline CDR1 LNHNV, CDR2 YYDKDF (reference sequence). The CDR3 DNA is TGTGCCACCAGCAGAGATCGTGGACGGGTAGAAGAAAAACTGTTTTTT. It translates to CATSRDRGRVEEKLFF.

This chain uses TRBV6-5 with TRBJ1-1; tentative D call: TRBD1 (5 bases). Deletions cut 0 bases from V and 7 bases from J, with 12 bases between. CDR3 length: 14 residues. Germline values: CDR1 MNHEY, CDR2 SVGAGI. The CDR3 DNA sequence: TGTGCCAGCAGTTACTCGCGACAGAGCGGTGAAGCTTTCTTT. Translated, it gives CASSYSRQSGEAFF.

The chain has TRBV6-1 and TRBJ1-1; D not certain. Germline V gene data show CDR1 as MNHNS and CDR2 as SASEGT. CDR3 length: 15 amino acids. Trimming pared 2 bases from V and 0 bases from J, leaving 10 bases between. This CDR3 is CASSELTKMNTEAFF. The CDR3 DNA is TGTGCCAGCAGTGAATTGACAAAAATGAACACTGAAGCTTTCTTT.

The J gene is TRBJ2-7, the V gene TRBV12-5, with a possible D match to TRBD1 (6 bases). Germline CDR1 LGHNT, CDR2 FRNRAP. V was pared by 5 bases and J by 2 bases, with 10 bases between. The CDR3 consists of 13 residues. The CDR3 DNA reads TGTGCTAGTGGTCGAGGACAGACCTACGAGCAGTACTTC. Residues: CASGRGQTYEQYF.

The chain uses TRBV19 and TRBJ2-7; TRBD1 aligns across 9 bases. In germline, CDR1 is LNHDA, CDR2 SQIVND (reference sequence). The CDR3 covers 15 residues. With V trimmed by 6 bases and J by 2 bases, 8 bases remained unmatched. The CDR3 spells CASRQGQGGPYEQYF. In nucleotides, the CDR3 is TGTGCCAGTAGGCAGGGACAGGGTGGCCCCTACGAGCAGTACTTC.

This chain links TRBV30 with TRBJ2-7; TRBD1 matches at 7 bases. The CDR3 consists of 15 residues. With V trimmed by 2 bases and J by 2 bases, 9 bases remained unmatched. Germline V lookup: CDR1 GTSNPN, CDR2 SVGIG (reference sequence). The CDR3 here is CAWSWGQIFTYEQYF. CDR3 sequence (DNA): TGTGCCTGGAGTTGGGGACAGATATTTACCTACGAGCAGTACTTC.

This chain uses TRBV18 with TRBJ1-1, with 9 bases lining up with TRBD1. In germline, CDR1 is KGHSH, CDR2 LQKENI. The CDR3 loop spans 14 amino acids. Trimming took 3 bases from V and 4 from J; bases not matched to a gene: 3. CDR3 amino acids: CASSPTGGSTEAFF. In DNA, the CDR3 is TGTGCCAGCTCACCGACAGGGGGTAGCACTGAAGCTTTCTTT.

The J gene is TRBJ1-2, the V gene TRBV5-4; 9 nucleotides align to TRBD1. Looked up from germline, CDR1 is SGHNT and CDR2 is YYREEE (reference sequence). The CDR3 is made up of 17 amino acids. Losses at the gene ends were 3 bases for V and 2 bases for J; bases not matched to a gene: 11. The CDR3 DNA is TGTGCCAGCAGCTCCCCCACCGGACAGGGGCAAAACTATGGCTACACCTTC. Protein sequence: CASSSPTGQGQNYGYTF.

V usage is TRBV13 and J usage is TRBJ1-1, with 8 bases that match TRBD1. Germline V gene data show CDR1 as PRHDT and CDR2 as FYEKMQ (reference sequence). Trimming took 5 bases from V and 6 from J; bases not matched to a gene: 8. The CDR3 totals 14 residues. The CDR3 region is CASSPQGAIAEAFF. In nucleotides, the CDR3 is TGTGCCAGCAGCCCCCAGGGGGCTATTGCTGAAGCTTTCTTT.

The V gene is TRBV4-1, the J gene TRBJ1-4; no reliable D call. Germline V gene data show CDR1 as MGHRA and CDR2 as YSYEKL. The V and J ends lost 0 bases and 8 bases respectively, with 16 bases between them. The CDR3 contains 16 residues. The DNA for the CDR3 is TGCGCCAGCAGCCAAGATCGGAGGGAGACGAGGGAAAAACTGTTTTTT. This codes for CASSQDRRETREKLFF.